Many counts were recorded for the clone carrying this T cell receptor (beta chain). What it binds is unknown. The entry originates in a study of T cells in Graves' hyperthyroidism and ophthalmopathy. Findings and caveats of the study: Progression to ophthalmopathy was predicted a median of 6.5 months early.

Amplified TCR beta CDR3 regions derived from RNA transcripts. Primed by the HTBI set, a first-round RT-PCR was run on the TCR CDR3. TCRdb ran MiXCR on the multiplex PCR reads and lists one entry per CDR3 protein. The sample consists of roughly 500,000 distinct CDR3 sequences, over 35% of them appearing once. The CDR3 covers 14 residues. The V and J ends lost 3 bases and 1 base respectively, with 9 bases between them. CDR1 and CDR2 from the germline V gene are SGHNT and YENEEA. The clonotype comes from an adult woman with Graves' disease, either hyperthyroidism or ophthalmopathy (not recorded which). Sequenced: peripheral blood or thyroid tissue (not recorded which). The gene calls are TRBV11-3 and TRBJ1-1; maybe TRBD1 (5 bases). CDR3 sequence: CASSFRGTNTEAFF. The CDR3, as DNA: TGTGCCAGCAGCTTTCGGGGGACGAACACTGAAGCTTTCTTT.